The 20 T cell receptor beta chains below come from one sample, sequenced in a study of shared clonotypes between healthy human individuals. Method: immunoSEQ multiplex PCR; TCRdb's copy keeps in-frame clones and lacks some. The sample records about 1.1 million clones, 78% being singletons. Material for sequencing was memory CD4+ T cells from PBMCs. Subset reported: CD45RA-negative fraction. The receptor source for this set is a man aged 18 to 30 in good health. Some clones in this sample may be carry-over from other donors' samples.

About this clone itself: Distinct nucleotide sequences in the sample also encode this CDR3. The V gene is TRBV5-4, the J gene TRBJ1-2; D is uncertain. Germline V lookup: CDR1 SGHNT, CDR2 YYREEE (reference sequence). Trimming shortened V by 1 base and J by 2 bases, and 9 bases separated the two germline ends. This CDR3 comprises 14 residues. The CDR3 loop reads CASSLRAGNYGYTF. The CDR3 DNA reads TGTGCCAGCAGCTTGAGGGCGGGGAACTATGGCTACACCTTC.

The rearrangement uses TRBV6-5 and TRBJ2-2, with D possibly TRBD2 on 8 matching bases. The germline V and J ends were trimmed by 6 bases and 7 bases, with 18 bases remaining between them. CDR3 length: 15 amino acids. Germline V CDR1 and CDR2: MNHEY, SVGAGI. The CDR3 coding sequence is TGTGCCAGCAGGGGACTAGGGGGCGCGGGCGGGGAGCTGTTTTTT. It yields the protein CASRGLGGAGGELFF.

CDR3 nucleotides: TGTGCCACCACCCCGGGACAGAGATTAGATACGCAGTATTTT. Protein sequence: CATTPGQRLDTQYF. The J gene is TRBJ2-3, the V gene TRBV15; 7 bases agree with TRBD1. With 7 bases clipped from V and 5 bases from J, the junction kept 9 bases outside the gene matches. Per germline, CDR1 LNHNV and CDR2 YYDKDF (reference sequence). The CDR3 covers 14 residues.

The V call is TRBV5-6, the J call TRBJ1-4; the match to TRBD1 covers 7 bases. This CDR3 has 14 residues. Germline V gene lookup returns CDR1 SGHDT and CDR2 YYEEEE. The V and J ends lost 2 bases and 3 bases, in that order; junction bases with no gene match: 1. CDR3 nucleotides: TGTGCCAGCAGCTTCGGACAGGCTAATGAAAAACTGTTTTTT. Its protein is CASSFGQANEKLFF.

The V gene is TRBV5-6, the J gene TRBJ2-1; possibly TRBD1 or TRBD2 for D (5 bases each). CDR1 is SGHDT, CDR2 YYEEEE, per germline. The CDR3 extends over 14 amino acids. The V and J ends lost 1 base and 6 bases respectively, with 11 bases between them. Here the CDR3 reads CASSLMAGSNEQFF. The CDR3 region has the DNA TGTGCCAGCAGCTTGATGGCAGGGAGCAATGAGCAGTTCTTC.

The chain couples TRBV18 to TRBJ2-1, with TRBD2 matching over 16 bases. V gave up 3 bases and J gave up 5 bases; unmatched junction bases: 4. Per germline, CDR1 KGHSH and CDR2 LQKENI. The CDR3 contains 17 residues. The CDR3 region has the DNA TGTGCCAGCTCACCCCCGGGACTAGCGGGAGGGAACAATGAGCAGTTCTTC. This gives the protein CASSPPGLAGGNNEQFF.

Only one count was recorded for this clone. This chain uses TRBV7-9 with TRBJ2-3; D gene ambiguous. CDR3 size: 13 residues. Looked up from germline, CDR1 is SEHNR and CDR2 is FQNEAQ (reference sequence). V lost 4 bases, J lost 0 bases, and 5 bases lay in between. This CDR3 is CASSSPSTDTQYF. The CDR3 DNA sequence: TGTGCCAGCAGCTCCCCAAGCACAGATACGCAGTATTTT.

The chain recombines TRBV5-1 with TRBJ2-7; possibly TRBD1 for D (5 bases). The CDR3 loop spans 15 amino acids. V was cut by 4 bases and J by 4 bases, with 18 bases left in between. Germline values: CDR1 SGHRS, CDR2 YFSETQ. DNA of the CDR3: TGCGCCAGCAGCAGGCTGGGGCAGGGTGGTTACGAGCAGTACTTC. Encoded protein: CASSRLGQGGYEQYF.

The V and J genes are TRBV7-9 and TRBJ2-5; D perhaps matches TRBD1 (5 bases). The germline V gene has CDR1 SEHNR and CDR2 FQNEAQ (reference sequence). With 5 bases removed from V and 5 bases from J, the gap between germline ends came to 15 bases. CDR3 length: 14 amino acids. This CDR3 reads CASSPRQMGETQYF. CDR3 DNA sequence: TGTGCCAGCAGCCCACGACAGATGGGGGAGACCCAGTACTTC.

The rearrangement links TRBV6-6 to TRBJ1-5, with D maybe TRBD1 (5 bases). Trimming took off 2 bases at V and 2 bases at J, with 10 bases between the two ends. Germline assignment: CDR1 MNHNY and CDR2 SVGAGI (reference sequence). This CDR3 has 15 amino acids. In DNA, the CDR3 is TGTGCCAGCAGTTACGCGCAGGGTGGCAATCAGCCCCAGCATTTT. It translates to CASSYAQGGNQPQHF.

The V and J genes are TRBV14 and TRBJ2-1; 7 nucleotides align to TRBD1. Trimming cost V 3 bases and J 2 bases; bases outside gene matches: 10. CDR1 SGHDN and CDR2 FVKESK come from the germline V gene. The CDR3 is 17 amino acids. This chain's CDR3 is CASSHPQRGTAYNEQFF. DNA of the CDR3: TGTGCCAGCAGCCACCCACAAAGGGGGACAGCCTACAATGAGCAGTTCTTC. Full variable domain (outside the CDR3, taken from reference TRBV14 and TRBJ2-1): EAGVTQFPSHSVIEKGQTVTLRCDPISGHDNLYWYRRVMGKEIKFLLHFVKESKQDESGMPNNRFLAERTGGTYSTLKVQPAELEDSGVYFCASSHPQRGTAYNEQFFGPGTRLTVL.

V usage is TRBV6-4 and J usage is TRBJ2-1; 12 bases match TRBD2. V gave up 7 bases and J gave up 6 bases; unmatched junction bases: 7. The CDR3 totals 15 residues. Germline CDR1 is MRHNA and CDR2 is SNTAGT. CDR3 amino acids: CASNLLAGGCNEQFF. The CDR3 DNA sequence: TGTGCCAGCAACTTACTAGCGGGAGGCTGCAATGAGCAGTTCTTC.

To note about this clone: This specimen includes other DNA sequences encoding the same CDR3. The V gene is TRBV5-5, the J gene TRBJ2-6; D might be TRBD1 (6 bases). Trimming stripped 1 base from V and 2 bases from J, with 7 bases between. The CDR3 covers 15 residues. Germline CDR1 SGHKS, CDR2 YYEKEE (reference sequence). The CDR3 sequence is CASSLPGAGANVLTF. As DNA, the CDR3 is TGTGCCAGCAGCTTGCCAGGGGCTGGGGCCAACGTCCTGACTTTC.

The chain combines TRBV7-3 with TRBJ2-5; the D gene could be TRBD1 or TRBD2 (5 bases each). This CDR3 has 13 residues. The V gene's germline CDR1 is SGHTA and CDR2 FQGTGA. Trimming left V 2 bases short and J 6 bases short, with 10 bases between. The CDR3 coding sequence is TGTGCCAGCAGCTTAGGCCGGGACCAGACCCAGTACTTC. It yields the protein CASSLGRDQTQYF.

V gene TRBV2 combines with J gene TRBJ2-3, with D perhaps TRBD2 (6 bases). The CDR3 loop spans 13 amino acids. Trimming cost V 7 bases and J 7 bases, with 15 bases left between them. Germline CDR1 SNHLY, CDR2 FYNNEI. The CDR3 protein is CASTGVEGNTQYF. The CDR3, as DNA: TGTGCCAGCACTGGGGTGGAGGGTAATACGCAGTATTTT.

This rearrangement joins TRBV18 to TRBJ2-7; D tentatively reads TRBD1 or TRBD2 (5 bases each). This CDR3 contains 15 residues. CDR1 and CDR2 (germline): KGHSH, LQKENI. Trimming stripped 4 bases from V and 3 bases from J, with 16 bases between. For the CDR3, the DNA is TGTGCCAGCTCACGGACCGGGACCGACTACTACGAGCAGTACTTC. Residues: CASSRTGTDYYEQYF.

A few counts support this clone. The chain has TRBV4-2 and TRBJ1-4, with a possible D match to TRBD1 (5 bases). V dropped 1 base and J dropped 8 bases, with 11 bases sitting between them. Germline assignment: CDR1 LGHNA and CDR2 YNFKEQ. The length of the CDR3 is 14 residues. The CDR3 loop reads CASSQAKGREKLFF. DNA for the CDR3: TGTGCCAGCAGCCAAGCGAAGGGGAGGGAAAAACTGTTTTTT.

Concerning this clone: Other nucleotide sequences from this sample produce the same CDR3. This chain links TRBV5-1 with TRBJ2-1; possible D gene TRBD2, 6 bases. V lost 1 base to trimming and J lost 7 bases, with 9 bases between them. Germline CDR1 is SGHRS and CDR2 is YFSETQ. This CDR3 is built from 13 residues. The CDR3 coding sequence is TGCGCCAGCAGCTTGCTGGAGGGGAATGAGCAGTTCTTC. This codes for CASSLLEGNEQFF.

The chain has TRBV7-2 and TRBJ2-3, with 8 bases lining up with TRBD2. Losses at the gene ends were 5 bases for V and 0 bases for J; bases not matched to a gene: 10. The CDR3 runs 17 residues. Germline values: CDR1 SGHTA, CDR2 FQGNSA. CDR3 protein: CASSLTSGTRSTDTQYF. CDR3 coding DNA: TGTGCCAGCAGCCTTACCTCCGGGACTAGGAGCACAGATACGCAGTATTTT. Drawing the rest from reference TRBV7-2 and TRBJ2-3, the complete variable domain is GAGVSQSPSNKVTEKGKDVELRCDPISGHTALYWYRQSLGQGLEFLIYFQGNSAPDKSGLPSDRFSAERTGGSVSTLTIQRTQQEDSAVYLCASSLTSGTRSTDTQYFGPGTRLTVL.

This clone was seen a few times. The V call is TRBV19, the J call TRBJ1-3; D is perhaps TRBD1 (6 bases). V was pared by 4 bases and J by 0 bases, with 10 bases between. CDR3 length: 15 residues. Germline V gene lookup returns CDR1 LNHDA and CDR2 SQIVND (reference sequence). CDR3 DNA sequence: TGTGCCAGTAGTAAGACAGGATACTCTGGAAACACCATATATTTT. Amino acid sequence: CASSKTGYSGNTIYF.